These T cell receptor beta chains were read from a single sample in a study of cytomegalovirus exposure and HLA in healthy donors. The data were produced by immunoSEQ multiplex PCR, yet TCRdb's version contains in-frame clones alone and is incomplete. This sample has fewer than 250,000 clones, with approximately 82% found just once. The sequenced sample was PBMCs. Receptor source: a male donor in good health and CMV-seronegative. Both conserved end residues are part of each CDR3. A D gene is named only where the DNA matches it firmly. A row's size may be missing; if present it is once, few, many or a size class.

DNA | CDR3 | J | V | D | size
TGTGCCAGCAGCAATAGCGGGAGGGTAGCAGATACGCAGTATTTT | CASSNSGRVADTQYF | TRBJ2-3 | TRBV5-4 | TRBD2 | NA
TGTGCCAGCAGTGACCACGGACAGCAAAACACCATATATTTT | CASSDHGQQNTIYF | TRBJ1-3 | TRBV6-5 | NA | NA
TGCAACGTTGAAGTACGGGGGGAGCAGTACTTC | CNVEVRGEQYF | TRBJ2-7 | TRBV29-1 | NA | once
TGTGCCAGCTCACCATTACGGACAGGGAGCAATCAGCCCCAGCATTTT | CASSPLRTGSNQPQHF | TRBJ1-5 | TRBV18 | TRBD1 | NA
TGTGCCAGCAGCGCCGGGACTAGCGGGATCTACGAGCAGTACTTC | CASSAGTSGIYEQYF | TRBJ2-7 | TRBV5-4 | TRBD2 | NA
TGTGCCACCAGCAGAGAGGGCGGGGAGTCTAGAGAGCAGTACTTC | CATSREGGESREQYF | TRBJ2-5 | TRBV15 | NA | NA
TGTGCCAGCAGTTACGAGGGTATGGATACGCAGTATTTT | CASSYEGMDTQYF | TRBJ2-3 | TRBV6-6 | NA | NA
TGTGCCAGCAGTTTAACCGGGTTCAGCTCTGGGGCCAACGTCCTGACTTTC | CASSLTGFSSGANVLTF | TRBJ2-6 | TRBV27 | NA | NA
TGTGCCAGCAGTGCAGACAGGGGGAGCGACGAGCAGTACTTC | CASSADRGSDEQYF | TRBJ2-7 | TRBV6-1 | TRBD1 | NA
TGCGCCAGCAGCTTGGAAATTACGTCTGGACACTTTTTTGGCGAGCAGTACTTC | CASSLEITSGHFFGEQYF | TRBJ2-7 | TRBV5-1 | NA | NA
TGTGCAAGTCGCTTTGCGAACTCTGGAAACACCATATATTTT | CASRFANSGNTIYF | TRBJ1-3 | TRBV12-2 | NA | once
TGCGCCAGCAGCCCCAGGGGCTCTGGAAACACCATATATTTT | CASSPRGSGNTIYF | TRBJ1-3 | TRBV5-1 | NA | NA
TGTGCCAGCAGCGGGGGGGGCGTGGAGACCCAGTACTTC | CASSGGGVETQYF | TRBJ2-5 | TRBV7-9 | NA | NA
TGCAGCGTTGAAGTCCCCGGGGGGCGTGAAAAACTGTTTTTT | CSVEVPGGREKLFF | TRBJ1-4 | TRBV29-1 | NA | NA
TGTGCCAGCAGTATACAGGGACGACCCCGTAGCTCTGGGGCCAACGTCCTGACTTTC | CASSIQGRPRSSGANVLTF | TRBJ2-6 | TRBV21-1 | NA | NA
TGTGCCAGCAGTTTAGACGGGATCACAGATACGCAGTATTTT | CASSLDGITDTQYF | TRBJ2-3 | TRBV9 | NA | NA
TGTGCCAGCAGTTCCCAGAGGGTAGGTGAAACCTACAATGAGCAGTTCTTC | CASSSQRVGETYNEQFF | TRBJ2-1 | TRBV28 | NA | NA
TGCGCCAGCAGTCAATCGACAGGGGGCGCCGGAAAACTGTTTTTT | CASSQSTGGAGKLFF | TRBJ1-4 | TRBV5-1 | TRBD1 | NA
TGTGCCAGTAGTATAAGGCTAGCGGGAGCAGATACGCAGTATTTT | CASSIRLAGADTQYF | TRBJ2-3 | TRBV19 | TRBD2 | NA
TGCGCCAGCAGCCAAGGGGACAGGGTGCTGATGGAAGGCTACACCTTC | CASSQGDRVLMEGYTF | TRBJ1-2 | TRBV4-1 | TRBD1 | few
TGCGCCAGCAGCCAAGACCCCGCGGGCGCGTCGGCAGCCGAGCAGTACTTC | CASSQDPAGASAAEQYF | TRBJ2-7 | TRBV4-1 | NA | NA
TGTGCCAGCAGCTTAGCGGCAGGGCACTACGAGCAGTACTTC | CASSLAAGHYEQYF | TRBJ2-7 | TRBV7-9 | NA | NA
TGTGCCAGCAGCTTCGGACTAGCGGCCCTCACAGATACGCAGTATTTT | CASSFGLAALTDTQYF | TRBJ2-3 | TRBV7-3 | TRBD2 | NA
TGTGCCAGCAGCTACAGTGTTAGGGGACAGGGATACCACGAGCAGTACTTC | CASSYSVRGQGYHEQYF | TRBJ2-7 | TRBV5-4 | TRBD1 | NA
TGTGCCAGCAGCTTATCGCAGGTTACCAACGAGCAGTACTTC | CASSLSQVTNEQYF | TRBJ2-7 | TRBV7-7 | NA | NA
TGCGCCAGCAGTAGCGGAGCCTACGAGCAGTACTTC | CASSSGAYEQYF | TRBJ2-7 | TRBV4-1 | NA | NA
TGTGCCAGCAGTGGTGAGGGACTAGCGAGACACCGGCCCACCGGGGAGCTGTTTTTT | CASSGEGLARHRPTGELFF | TRBJ2-2 | TRBV6-1 | TRBD2 | NA
TGTGCCAGCAGTGAGTTTGCGGGAGCCCCTGATACGCAGTATTTT | CASSEFAGAPDTQYF | TRBJ2-3 | TRBV2 | TRBD2 | NA
TGTGCCAGCAGTGCCGGGAGGGAGTACGAGCAGTACTTC | CASSAGREYEQYF | TRBJ2-7 | TRBV28 | TRBD2 | NA
TGTGCCACCGGCCAGAGGCCCAACACCGGGGAGCTGTTTTTT | CATGQRPNTGELFF | TRBJ2-2 | TRBV6-5 | NA | NA
TGCGCCAGCAGCTCCAACTCAATAAGCACAGATACGCAGTATTTT | CASSSNSISTDTQYF | TRBJ2-3 | TRBV5-1 | NA | NA
TGTGCCAGCTCACCGGTTTTCGGGTCTGAGCAGTTCTTC | CASSPVFGSEQFF | TRBJ2-1 | TRBV18 | NA | NA
TGTGCCAGCAGCCGTGGACAGGTCGAAAACATTCAGTACTTC | CASSRGQVENIQYF | TRBJ2-4 | TRBV6-1 | TRBD1 | NA
TGTGCCATCAGTGATAGCGGGAGGAACTACGAGCAGTACTTC | CAISDSGRNYEQYF | TRBJ2-7 | TRBV10-3 | TRBD2 | few
TGTGCCAGCAGCTTGCGGGGTTCTTACGAGCAGTACTTC | CASSLRGSYEQYF | TRBJ2-7 | TRBV5-4 | NA | NA
TGTGCCAGCAGCCTGACCACTAGCGGATCCGATACGCAGTATTTT | CASSLTTSGSDTQYF | TRBJ2-3 | TRBV7-9 | TRBD2 | NA
TGCGCCAGCAGTGAGAGACTAGCGGAGACCCAGTACTTC | CASSERLAETQYF | TRBJ2-5 | TRBV10-1 | TRBD2 | NA
TGTGCCAGCAGCGCTTGGACAGAGAACCAAGAGACCCAGTACTTC | CASSAWTENQETQYF | TRBJ2-5 | TRBV9 | NA | once
TGTGCCAGCAGGCGGCGGGGGGCGGGTGGGGCCAACGTCCTGACTTTC | CASRRRGAGGANVLTF | TRBJ2-6 | TRBV5-8 | TRBD2 | NA
TGTGCCAGCAGCCCCTTCGGGGCAGGGGGCGACGAGCAGTACTTC | CASSPFGAGGDEQYF | TRBJ2-7 | TRBV7-9 | TRBD1 | NA
TGTGCCAGCAGCCGAAGAATTAGCGGGAGTATCAATGAGCAGTTCTTC | CASSRRISGSINEQFF | TRBJ2-1 | TRBV5-4 | TRBD2 | NA
TGTGCCAGCAACCAGGGGCTAGCGGGAGGATACTCCTACGAGCAGTACTTC | CASNQGLAGGYSYEQYF | TRBJ2-7 | TRBV2 | TRBD2 | once
TGTGCCAGCAGCTTGACAGAGAGCAGGCAGACCCAGTACTTC | CASSLTESRQTQYF | TRBJ2-5 | TRBV5-4 | NA | NA
TGCGCCAGCAGCTTGGGAGGGTCCCGAGAAAAACTGTTTTTT | CASSLGGSREKLFF | TRBJ1-4 | TRBV5-1 | NA | NA
TGTGCCAGCACCCCGCCCAGGGAAAGGACTGAAGCTTTCTTT | CASTPPRERTEAFF | TRBJ1-1 | TRBV6-6 | NA | NA
TGCGCCAGCAGCTTGGCAGGGGGCTCTTTCGGCACCGGGGAGCTGTTTTTT | CASSLAGGSFGTGELFF | TRBJ2-2 | TRBV5-1 | TRBD1 | NA
TGCGCCAGCAGCTCCCATGAGCAGGGTGTACAGCCCCAGCATTTT | CASSSHEQGVQPQHF | TRBJ1-5 | TRBV4-1 | NA | once
TGTGCCAGCAGTGGGCAAGCGGGAGGCGAGCAGTACTTC | CASSGQAGGEQYF | TRBJ2-7 | TRBV2 | TRBD2 | NA
TGTGCCAGCAGTTCTCCAGGGGACCCGGCGCACACTGAAGCTTTCTTT | CASSSPGDPAHTEAFF | TRBJ1-1 | TRBV28 | NA | NA
TGTGCCAGCAGCCAAGGGACTAGCGGGAGGGAGTACAATGAGCAGTTCTTC | CASSQGTSGREYNEQFF | TRBJ2-1 | TRBV4-2 | TRBD2 | NA
TGTGCCAGCAGGGGGGGAATCTATGGCTACACCTTC | CASRGGIYGYTF | TRBJ1-2 | TRBV2 | NA | NA
TGCGCCAGCAGCCAAGATACAGGTACTAACTATGGCTACACCTTC | CASSQDTGTNYGYTF | TRBJ1-2 | TRBV4-1 | NA | few